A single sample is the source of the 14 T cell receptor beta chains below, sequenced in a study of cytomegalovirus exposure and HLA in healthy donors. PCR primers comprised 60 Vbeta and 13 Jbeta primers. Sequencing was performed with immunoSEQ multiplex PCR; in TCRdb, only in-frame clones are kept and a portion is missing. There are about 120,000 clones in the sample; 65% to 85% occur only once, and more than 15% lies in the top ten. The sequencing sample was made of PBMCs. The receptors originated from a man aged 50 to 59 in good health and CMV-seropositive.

CDR3 sequence (DNA): TGTGCCAGCAGCTTAAGCTTGGTTAGCAATCAGCCCCAGCATTTT. Its protein is CASSLSLVSNQPQHF. The chain couples TRBV7-9 to TRBJ1-5, with D uncertain. V was pared by 2 bases and J by 0 bases, with 8 bases between. From germline, CDR1 is SEHNR and CDR2 FQNEAQ (reference sequence). The CDR3 is 15 amino acids.

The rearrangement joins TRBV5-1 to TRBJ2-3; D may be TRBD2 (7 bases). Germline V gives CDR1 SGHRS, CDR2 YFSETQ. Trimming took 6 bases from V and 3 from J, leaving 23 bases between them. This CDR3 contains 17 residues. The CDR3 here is CASTLGGTPRRTDTQYF. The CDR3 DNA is TGCGCCAGCACCCTGGGGGGGACACCACGGAGGACAGATACGCAGTATTTT.

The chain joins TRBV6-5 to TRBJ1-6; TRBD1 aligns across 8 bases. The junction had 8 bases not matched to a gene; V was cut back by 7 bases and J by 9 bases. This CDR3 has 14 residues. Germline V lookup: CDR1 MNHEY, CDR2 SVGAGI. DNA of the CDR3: TGTGCCAGCACCCTGGACAGGGAGGGTTCACCCCTCCACTTT. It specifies CASTLDREGSPLHF.

CDR3 region: CAIGWGGAADTQYF. CDR3 nucleotide sequence: TGTGCCATCGGCTGGGGGGGGGCGGCAGATACGCAGTATTTT. This chain joins TRBV7-9 and TRBJ2-3, with a weak D call TRBD2 (7 bases). This CDR3 region has 14 residues. Germline V CDR1 and CDR2: SEHNR, FQNEAQ (reference sequence). Trimming removed 10 bases from V and 4 bases from J, with 18 bases in between. The complete variable domain, with remaining parts taken from reference TRBV7-9 and TRBJ2-3, reads DTGVSQNPRHKITKRGQNVTFRCDPISEHNRLYWYRQTLGQGPEFLTYFQNEAQLEKSRLLSDRFSAERPKGSFSTLEIQRTEQGDSAMYLCAIGWGGAADTQYFGPGTRLTVL.

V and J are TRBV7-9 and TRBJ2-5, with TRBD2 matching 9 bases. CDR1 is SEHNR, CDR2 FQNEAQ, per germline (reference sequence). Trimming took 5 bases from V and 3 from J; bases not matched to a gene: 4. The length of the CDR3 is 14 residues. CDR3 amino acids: CASSRGGAEETQYF. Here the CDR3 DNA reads TGTGCCAGCAGCCGCGGGGGGGCCGAAGAGACCCAGTACTTC.

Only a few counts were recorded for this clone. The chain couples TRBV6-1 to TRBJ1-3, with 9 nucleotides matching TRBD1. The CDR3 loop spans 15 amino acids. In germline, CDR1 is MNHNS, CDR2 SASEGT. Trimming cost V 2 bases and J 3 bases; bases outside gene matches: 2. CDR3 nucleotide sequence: TGTGCCAGCAGTGAATACAGGGGGCATGGAAACACCATATATTTT. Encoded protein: CASSEYRGHGNTIYF.

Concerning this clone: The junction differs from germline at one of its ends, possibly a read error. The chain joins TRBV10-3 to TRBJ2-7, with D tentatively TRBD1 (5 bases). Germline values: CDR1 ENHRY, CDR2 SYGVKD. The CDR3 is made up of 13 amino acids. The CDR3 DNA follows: TGTGCCAGCAGTTCGACAGTCTCCTACGAGCAGTACTTC. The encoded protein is CASSSTVSYEQYF.

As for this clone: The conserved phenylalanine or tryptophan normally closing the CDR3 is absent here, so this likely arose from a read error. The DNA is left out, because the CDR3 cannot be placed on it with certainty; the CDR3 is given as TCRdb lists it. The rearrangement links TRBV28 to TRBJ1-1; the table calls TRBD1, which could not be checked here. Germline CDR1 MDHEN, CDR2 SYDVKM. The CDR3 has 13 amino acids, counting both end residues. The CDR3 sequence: CASSLYSKGASLV.

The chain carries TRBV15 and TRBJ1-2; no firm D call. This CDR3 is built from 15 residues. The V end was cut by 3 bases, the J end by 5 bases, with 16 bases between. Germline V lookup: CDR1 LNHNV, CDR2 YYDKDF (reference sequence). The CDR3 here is CATSSSGTPGYGYTF. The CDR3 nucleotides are TGTGCCACCAGCAGCTCGGGAACCCCTGGGTATGGCTACACCTTC.

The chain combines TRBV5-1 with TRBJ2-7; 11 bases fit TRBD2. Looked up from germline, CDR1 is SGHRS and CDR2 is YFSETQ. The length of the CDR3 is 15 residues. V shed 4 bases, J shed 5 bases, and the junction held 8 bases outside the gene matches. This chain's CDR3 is CASSMTSGNSHEQYF. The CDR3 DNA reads TGCGCCAGCAGCATGACTAGCGGGAATTCCCACGAGCAGTACTTC.

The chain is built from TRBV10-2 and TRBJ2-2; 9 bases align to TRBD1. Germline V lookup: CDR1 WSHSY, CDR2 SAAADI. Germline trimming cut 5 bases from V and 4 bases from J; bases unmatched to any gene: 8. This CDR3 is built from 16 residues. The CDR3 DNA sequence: TGCGCCAGCAGTCCGATATCGACAGGGGGCACCGGGGAGCTGTTTTTT. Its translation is CASSPISTGGTGELFF.

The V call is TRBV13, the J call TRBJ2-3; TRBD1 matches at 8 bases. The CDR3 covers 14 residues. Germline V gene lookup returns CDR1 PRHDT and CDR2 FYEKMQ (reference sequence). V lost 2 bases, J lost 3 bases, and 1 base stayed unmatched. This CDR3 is CASSLRTGTDTQYF. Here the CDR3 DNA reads TGTGCCAGCAGCTTAAGGACAGGGACAGATACGCAGTATTTT.

CDR3 sequence reads: CASSSRGYSGNTIYF. The CDR3 DNA reads TGTGCCAGCAGCTCCCGGGGGTACTCTGGAAACACCATATATTTT. The chain recombines TRBV5-4 with TRBJ1-3, with D maybe TRBD1 (5 bases). The CDR3 has 15 amino acids. Germline CDR1 and CDR2: SGHNT and YYREEE (reference sequence). Between the trimmed V and J ends, which lost 3 bases and 0 bases, there was a span of 10 bases.

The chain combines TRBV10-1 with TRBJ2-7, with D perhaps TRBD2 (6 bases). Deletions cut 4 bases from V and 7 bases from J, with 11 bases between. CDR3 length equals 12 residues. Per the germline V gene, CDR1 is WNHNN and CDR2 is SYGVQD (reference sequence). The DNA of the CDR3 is TGCGCCAGCAGTGCTCCCGGGGGTGAGCAGTACTTC. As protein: CASSAPGGEQYF.